This TCR beta chain stems from a study of shared clonotypes between healthy human individuals. Per the germline V gene, CDR1 is SEHNR and CDR2 is FQNEAQ (reference sequence). The CDR3 is 12 residues long. Trimming stripped 3 bases from V and 9 bases from J, with 12 bases between. The repertoire was sequenced with immunoSEQ multiplex PCR; TCRdb's copy has only in-frame clones and lacks some. The sample lists 2 million to 2.5 million clones; over 90% were seen once. About this clone itself: The antigen is undetermined.

The donors were all Caucasian adults (living in Nashville, Tennessee). Findings of the study overall: Lower generation probabilities were found for non-shared clonotypes than for those shared by all four donors.

The sequence was collected from a man aged 18 to 30 in good health. Some clones in this sample may be carry-over from other donors' samples. The chain employs TRBV7-9 and TRBJ2-7; D might be TRBD2 (5 bases). The sample taken for sequencing was naive CD4+ T cells from PBMCs. The subset here: CD45RA+ positively selected. The CDR3 is CASSLERERQYF. CDR3 DNA: TGTGCCAGCAGCTTGGAGAGGGAGAGGCAGTACTTC.